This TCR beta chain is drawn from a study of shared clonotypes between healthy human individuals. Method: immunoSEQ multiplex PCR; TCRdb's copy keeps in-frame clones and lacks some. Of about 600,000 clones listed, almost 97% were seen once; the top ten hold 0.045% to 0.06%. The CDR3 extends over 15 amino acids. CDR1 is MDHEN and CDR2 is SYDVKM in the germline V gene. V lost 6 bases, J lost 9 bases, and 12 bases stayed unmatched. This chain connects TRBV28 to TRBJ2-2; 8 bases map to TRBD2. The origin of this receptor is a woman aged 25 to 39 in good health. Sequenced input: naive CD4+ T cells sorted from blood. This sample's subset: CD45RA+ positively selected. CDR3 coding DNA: TGTGCCAGCAGCTCCTGGGCGGGAGGTATGCGGGAGCTGTTTTTT. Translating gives CASSSWAGGMRELFF.